These 27 T cell receptor beta chains share one sample of origin, sequenced in a study of naive and memory T cell subsets. An equimolar mix of two oligonucleotides served as the beta constant-region primer for TRBC1 and TRBC2. Four rounds of PCR amplified the ligated cDNA using nested alpha and beta constant-region primers plus SP2. TCRdb re-analysed the UMI-ligation and nested PCR reads in MiXCR, keeping a single row per CDR3 protein. The table has 98,000 or so distinct CDR3 sequences, roughly 12% seen once. These TCRs are of unknown antigen specificity. Whole-study results and caveats: Possibly reflecting memory cells re-expressing CD45RA, a few larger clonotypes occurred in naive repertoires, especially CD8.

The specimen sequenced was naive CD4+ T cells from blood. These receptors all come from a human donor in good health.

There are many counts of this clonotype. CDR3 sequence: CASSHGQGGLFF. CDR3 DNA sequence: TGTGCCAGCAGCCATGGACAGGGAGGACTGTTTTTT. This chain uses TRBV7-9 with TRBJ2-2; 8 bases fit TRBD1. Trimming at V came to 5 bases and at J to 14 bases, leaving 7 bases not matched to a gene. The V gene's germline CDR1 is SEHNR and CDR2 FQNEAQ (reference sequence). CDR3 length: 12 amino acids.

The rearrangement links TRBV20-1 to TRBJ1-1; no reliable D call. V lost 6 bases to trimming and J lost 1 base, with 15 bases between them. Germline CDR1 and CDR2: DFQATT and SNEGSKA (reference sequence). This CDR3 comprises 14 residues. Written as DNA, the CDR3 is TGCAGTGCCTCTCTCCCGTCAGGGAACACTGAAGCTTTCTTT. As protein: CSASLPSGNTEAFF.

This clonotype was observed a handful of times. The chain uses TRBV20-1 and TRBJ1-2; D gene unclear. Germline V lookup: CDR1 DFQATT, CDR2 SNEGSKA (reference sequence). This CDR3 comprises 13 residues. The V end lost 6 bases, the J end lost 7 bases, and 18 bases lay between the germline ends. Here the CDR3 reads CSATTSMGIGYTF. For the CDR3, the DNA is TGCAGTGCGACGACAAGCATGGGAATTGGCTACACCTTC.

A few counts support this clonotype. CDR3 nucleotide sequence: TGTGCCAGCAGGTCTTATCCAGGGGGCAATGAAAAACTGTTTTTT. Its protein product is CASRSYPGGNEKLFF. The V call is TRBV28, the J call TRBJ1-4; 8 bases match TRBD1. Germline values: CDR1 MDHEN, CDR2 SYDVKM. CDR3 length: 15 amino acids. The J segment lost 5 bases and the V segment lost 6 bases, leaving 8 bases of the junction unmatched.

This clonotype was picked up a small number of times. The CDR3: CASKARGEQFF. The DNA for the CDR3 is TGTGCCAGCAAGGCGCGAGGTGAGCAGTTCTTC. This chain uses TRBV21-1 with TRBJ2-1; TRBD2, the table's D call, was not compared with the DNA. TRBV21-1 counts as a pseudogene. This CDR3 comprises 11 residues.

Only a few counts were recorded for this clonotype. V usage is TRBV21-1 and J usage is TRBJ2-3; no DNA check was done on the table's D call, TRBD1. TRBV21-1 is a pseudogene. The CDR3 extends over 11 amino acids. DNA for the CDR3: TGTGCCGGGGCATCGGTCGCTACGCAGTATTTT. Translation gives CAGASVATQYF.

This clonotype appeared many times. This chain uses TRBV7-6 with TRBJ1-4, with TRBD1 identical over 10 bases. This CDR3 spans 15 amino acids. Germline V CDR1 and CDR2: SGHVS, FNYEAQ. The V and J ends lost 4 bases and 7 bases, in that order; junction bases with no gene match: 6. For the CDR3, the DNA is TGTGCCAGCAGCTCCGGGACAGGGGTCGGTGAAAAACTGTTTTTT. Its translation: CASSSGTGVGEKLFF.

This clonotype was seen a handful of times. The gene calls are TRBV20-1 and TRBJ2-4; TRBD1 matches 9 bases. The CDR3 has 20 amino acids. The germline V gene has CDR1 DFQATT and CDR2 SNEGSKA (reference sequence). After removal of 5 bases from V and 0 bases from J, the junction contained 20 bases not matched to a gene. CDR3 bases: TGCAGTGCTGCCCGGGACAGGGAGTCGAGAGGGGCGTTAGCCAAAAACATTCAGTACTTC. Amino acid sequence: CSAARDRESRGALAKNIQYF.

At least ten counts were recorded for this clonotype. Compared with germline, one end of the junction differs, possibly owing to a read error. This chain uses TRBV20-1 with TRBJ2-7, with 7 bases lining up with TRBD1. The length of the CDR3 is 14 residues. CDR1 and CDR2 (germline): DFQATT, SNEGSKA (reference sequence). The CDR3 spells CSTSLTGVNYEQYF. In DNA form, the CDR3 reads TGCAGTACTAGTCTTACAGGGGTTAACTACGAGCAGTACTTC.

J is TRBJ1-2 and V is TRBV19; the D gene is possibly TRBD1 (5 bases). The germline CDR1 and CDR2 sequences are LNHDA and SQIVND (reference sequence). This CDR3 has 14 residues. Trimming cost V 6 bases and J 8 bases, with 19 bases left between them. CDR3 protein: CASRERGAQGGYTF. The CDR3 DNA reads TGTGCCAGTAGAGAACGCGGGGCCCAAGGGGGCTACACCTTC.

The rearrangement joins TRBV11-2 to TRBJ2-3; tentative D call: TRBD2 (5 bases). The germline V gene encodes CDR1 SGHAT and CDR2 FQNNGV. V lost 1 base and J 3 bases, leaving 8 bases between the germline ends. The CDR3 contains 14 residues. The CDR3 coding sequence is TGTGCCAGCAGCTTAGCAGCGGTGACAGATACGCAGTATTTT. It yields the protein CASSLAAVTDTQYF.

This chain joins TRBV19 and TRBJ2-7, with D hard to call. Trimming stripped 4 bases from V and 0 bases from J, with 7 bases between. Germline assignment: CDR1 LNHDA and CDR2 SQIVND (reference sequence). CDR3 length: 13 amino acids. The CDR3 is CASSTQISYEQYF. For the CDR3, the DNA is TGTGCCAGTAGTACCCAGATCTCCTACGAGCAGTACTTC.

There are many counts of this clonotype. This CDR3 is CASSPLQGKNTEAFF. The CDR3 DNA sequence: TGTGCCAGCTCACCCTTACAGGGGAAGAACACTGAAGCTTTCTTT. The gene calls are TRBV18 and TRBJ1-1; 7 bases match TRBD1. Per the germline V gene, CDR1 is KGHSH and CDR2 is LQKENI. The CDR3 covers 15 residues. With V trimmed by 3 bases and J by 1 base, 5 bases remained unmatched.

The chain combines TRBV29-1 with TRBJ2-2; D unresolved. This CDR3 region has 13 residues. From germline, CDR1 is SQVTM and CDR2 ANQGSEA. The V and J ends lost 6 bases and 1 base respectively, with 9 bases between them. The CDR3 region is CSVLGRNTGELFF. The CDR3 DNA reads TGCAGCGTACTCGGACGGAACACCGGGGAGCTGTTTTTT.

In its sample, this clonotype was seen many times. The chain recombines TRBV5-1 with TRBJ2-7, with 8 nucleotides matching TRBD1. Germline V CDR1 and CDR2: SGHRS, YFSETQ. The V segment lost 3 bases and the J segment 0 bases; nucleotides outside the gene matches: 8. The CDR3 length is 16 residues. This CDR3 reads CASSYQGQASSYEQYF. Here the CDR3 DNA reads TGCGCCAGCAGCTACCAGGGACAGGCCAGCTCCTACGAGCAGTACTTC.

The rearrangement uses TRBV6-5 and TRBJ2-7; TRBD1 is a possible D gene (6 bases). The V gene lost 6 bases and the J gene lost 4 bases, with 19 bases spanning the gap. Germline values: CDR1 MNHEY, CDR2 SVGAGI. This CDR3 comprises 15 residues. The CDR3 DNA reads TGTGCCAGCAGAGAAGGGGCGGCAGGGGTGTACGAGCAGTACTTC. This sequence encodes CASREGAAGVYEQYF.

Ten or more counts support this clonotype. This sequence joins TRBV20-1 and TRBJ2-2; D perhaps matches TRBD2 (5 bases). CDR3 length: 13 amino acids. Looked up from germline, CDR1 is DFQATT and CDR2 is SNEGSKA (reference sequence). The V and J ends lost 0 bases and 7 bases respectively, with 9 bases between them. The CDR3 nucleotides read TGCAGTGCTAGAGATTACGGGGTCGGGGAGCTGTTTTTT. As protein: CSARDYGVGELFF.

This clonotype was seen at least ten times. V gene TRBV6-2 or TRBV6-3 combines with J gene TRBJ2-1, with D hard to call. V lost 4 bases to trimming and J lost 8 bases, with 3 bases between them. CDR1 MNHEY and CDR2 SVGEGT come from the germline V gene. The CDR3 length is 10 residues. CDR3 residues: CASSSHEQFF. In DNA, the CDR3 is TGTGCCAGCAGTTCCCATGAGCAGTTCTTC.

This clonotype showed up just a few times. DNA for the CDR3: TGTGCCAGTAGTATAGATGGAGGGACCCTGTTTTTT. Translating gives CASSIDGGTLFF. The V and J genes are TRBV19 and TRBJ1-4, with D tentatively TRBD1 (5 bases). The V end lost 0 bases, the J end lost 14 bases, and 10 bases lay between the germline ends. The CDR3 sequence is 12 residues long. Germline values: CDR1 LNHDA, CDR2 SQIVND (reference sequence). The full variable domain, rest sourced from reference TRBV19 and TRBJ1-4, is DGGITQSPKYLFRKEGQNVTLSCEQNLNHDAMYWYRQDPGQGLRLIYYSQIVNDFQKGDIAEGYSVSREKKESFPLTVTSAQKNPTAFYLCASSIDGGTLFFGSGTQLSVL.

In DNA form, the CDR3 reads TGCAGCGTGGGACAGGGGACTAATTCACCCCTCCACTTT. Translated, it gives CSVGQGTNSPLHF. The chain employs TRBV29-1 and TRBJ1-6; 10 bases are shared with TRBD1. Unmatched junction bases numbered 2, after V lost 6 bases and J lost 6 bases. Germline V lookup: CDR1 SQVTM, CDR2 ANQGSEA. The CDR3 sequence is 13 residues long.

V gene TRBV18 combines with J gene TRBJ2-5, with D perhaps TRBD1 (5 bases). This CDR3 is 14 amino acids long. CDR1 is KGHSH, CDR2 LQKENI, per germline. V was clipped by 3 bases and J by 4 bases, with 12 bases between them. The CDR3 sequence is CASSPSQGGETQYF. The CDR3 bases are TGTGCCAGCTCACCGAGCCAGGGTGGAGAGACCCAGTACTTC. Combining the CDR3 with reference TRBV18 and TRBJ2-5 gives the whole variable domain NAGVMQNPRHLVRRRGQEARLRCSPMKGHSHVYWYRQLPEEGLKFMVYLQKENIIDESGMPKERFSAEFPKEGPSILRIQQVVRGDSAAYFCASSPSQGGETQYFGPGTRLLVL.

The V call is TRBV20-1, the J call TRBJ2-3, with D hard to call. The germline V gene has CDR1 DFQATT and CDR2 SNEGSKA (reference sequence). The V and J ends lost 1 base and 7 bases respectively, with 12 bases between them. The CDR3 spans 13 residues. The DNA of the CDR3 is TGCAGTGCTAGAGCTATAGGGATTTATACGCAGTATTTT. Translating gives CSARAIGIYTQYF.

This clonotype was counted only a few times. V and J are TRBV5-1 and TRBJ1-5, with a tentative D call TRBD1 (5 bases). There are 14 residues in the CDR3. Deletions cut 1 base from V and 2 bases from J, with 7 bases between. Germline lookup yields CDR1 SGHRS and CDR2 YFSETQ. CDR3 nucleotides: TGCGCCAGCAGCTTGAGGGGAGGCAATCAGCCCCAGCATTTT. Protein: CASSLRGGNQPQHF.

The chain employs TRBV18 and TRBJ1-5; D is unclear. Germline V gene sequence: CDR1 KGHSH, CDR2 LQKENI. This CDR3 contains 13 residues. Trimming removed 3 bases from V and 4 bases from J, with 7 bases in between. For the CDR3, the DNA is TGTGCCAGCTCACCCAGTCGTAATCAGCCCCAGCATTTT. This codes for CASSPSRNQPQHF.

The chain employs TRBV5-4 and TRBJ2-3; possibly TRBD2 for D (6 bases). V lost 7 bases and J lost 1, with 13 bases in between. Germline V gives CDR1 SGHNT, CDR2 YYREEE (reference sequence). This CDR3 is built from 14 residues. CDR3 amino acids: CASATSLGTDTQYF. For the CDR3, the DNA is TGTGCCAGCGCCACTAGCCTTGGCACAGATACGCAGTATTTT.

This chain joins TRBV20-1 and TRBJ1-5, with 7 positions matching TRBD1. CDR1 is DFQATT, CDR2 SNEGSKA, per germline (reference sequence). CDR3 length: 16 amino acids. The V segment lost 2 bases and the J segment 6 bases; nucleotides outside the gene matches: 13. The CDR3 DNA sequence: TGCAGTGCTAGAATTAGACAGGGTATTGTGACTCAGCCCCAGCATTTT. Translation: CSARIRQGIVTQPQHF.

Many counts were recorded for this clonotype. The chain is built from TRBV18 and TRBJ2-5, with D unresolved. CDR3 length: 12 amino acids. Germline CDR1 is KGHSH and CDR2 is LQKENI. The V gene lost 5 bases and the J gene lost 2 bases, with 6 bases spanning the gap. Here the CDR3 reads CASSTPQETQYF. DNA for the CDR3: TGTGCCAGCTCAACCCCTCAAGAGACCCAGTACTTC. The whole variable domain, remainder taken from reference TRBV18 and TRBJ2-5, is NAGVMQNPRHLVRRRGQEARLRCSPMKGHSHVYWYRQLPEEGLKFMVYLQKENIIDESGMPKERFSAEFPKEGPSILRIQQVVRGDSAAYFCASSTPQETQYFGPGTRLLVL.